The text below deals with one T cell receptor beta chain. These data originate in a study of cytomegalovirus exposure and HLA in healthy donors. Study context: Drawn from HLA-typed donors, 83 million or so unique TCRs were held in an early data release.

CDR3 size: 15 residues. With V trimmed by 6 bases and J by 0 bases, 6 bases remained unmatched. CDR1 and CDR2 (germline): MNHEY, SVGAGI. Both 60 Vbeta primers and 13 Jbeta primers went into the PCR. The repertoire was sequenced with immunoSEQ multiplex PCR; TCRdb's copy has only in-frame clones and lacks some. Of about 120,000 clones listed, roughly 76% are singletons. The sequenced sample was PBMCs. This sequence was found in a woman in her forties in good health and CMV-seropositive. The chain carries TRBV6-5 and TRBJ2-3; 7 nucleotides agree with TRBD1. For the CDR3, the DNA is TGTGCCAGCAGCCCCCGGGACAGCAGCACAGATACGCAGTATTTT. This gives the protein CASSPRDSSTDTQYF.